This TCR beta chain emerged from a study of radiotherapy plus CTLA-4 blockade in lung cancer. Notes on the study in general: Early clone dynamics of blood T cells, plus interferon-beta, reportedly predicted response best. In blood, tumor-derived TCR clones expanded after radiotherapy plus ipilimumab.

Treatment of patients with chemo-refractory metastatic non-small-cell lung cancer consisted of focal radiation plus CTLA-4 blockade with ipilimumab. Measured with immunoSEQ multiplex PCR; TCRdb has only the in-frame clones, and not every one. The sample contains around 15,000 clones, approximately 72% of which appear only once. As to this clone: The target antigen is unknown.

Looked up from germline, CDR1 is SGHTA and CDR2 is FQGTGA. With 5 bases clipped from V and 1 base from J, the junction kept 18 bases outside the gene matches. The CDR3 runs 20 residues. The TCR sequence derives from a human donor with non-small cell lung cancer whose response to radiotherapy plus ipilimumab could not be evaluated. The rearrangement joins TRBV7-3 to TRBJ1-5; 9 nucleotides agree with TRBD1. Sequences were derived from peripheral blood, sampled from a patient treated with radiotherapy plus ipilimumab. The CDR3 DNA is TGTGCCAGCAGCCAAACGCAGGGACAGGGCAGGGTGGGGAGCAATCAGCCCCAGCATTTT. Its protein is CASSQTQGQGRVGSNQPQHF.